These 30 T cell receptor beta chains share one sample of origin, sequenced in a study of post-analysis software for immune sequencing data. Study-wide points: In patients, five or six TRBV segments were more frequent than in controls, with TRBV5-6, TRBV5-1 and TRBV20-1 among them.

Researchers reported that TCR beta cDNA libraries carried unique molecular identifiers. TCRdb recomputed calls from the PCR reads with MiXCR, one row per CDR3 protein. The repertoire consists of under 900,000 distinct CDR3 sequences, with approximately 57% occurring once and the leading ten covering roughly 4.4%. Antigens for these TCRs are unknown. The sequenced sample was blood. These receptors came from a girl between 5 and 17 years old with multiple sclerosis.

This clonotype showed up just a few times. V is TRBV7-3 and J is TRBJ2-3, with unresolved D. Germline CDR1 reads SGHTA; CDR2 reads FQGTGA. V gave up 1 base and J gave up 3 bases, with 11 bases separating them. This CDR3 has 15 residues. The CDR3 DNA is TGTGCCAGCAGCTTAAACGCGGTCCAGACAGATACGCAGTATTTT. Protein product: CASSLNAVQTDTQYF. The whole variable domain, filled in from reference TRBV7-3 and TRBJ2-3, reads GAGVSQTPSNKVTEKGKYVELRCDPISGHTALYWYRQSLGQGPEFLIYFQGTGAADDSGLPNDRFFAVRPEGSVSTLKIQRTERGDSAVYLCASSLNAVQTDTQYFGPGTRLTVL.

The chain uses TRBV4-1 and TRBJ2-1; 9 bases match TRBD1. The CDR3 loop spans 16 amino acids. V was clipped by 0 bases and J by 4 bases; unmatched bases: 4. The V gene's germline CDR1 is MGHRA and CDR2 YSYEKL. CDR3 sequence reads: CASSQEGTGSYNEQFF. The CDR3 DNA reads as TGCGCCAGCAGCCAAGAAGGGACAGGGTCGTACAATGAGCAGTTCTTC.

The chain couples TRBV7-9 to TRBJ1-2; TRBD1 is a possible D gene (5 bases). The V end lost 7 bases, the J end lost 4 bases, and 16 bases lay between the germline ends. CDR1 and CDR2 (germline): SEHNR, FQNEAQ (reference sequence). This CDR3 is 14 amino acids long. The CDR3 reads CASTLDEGAYGYTF. The CDR3 region has the DNA TGTGCCAGCACCTTGGACGAAGGGGCCTATGGCTACACCTTC. Looking up the rest from reference TRBV7-9 and TRBJ1-2 gives the full variable domain: DTGVSQNPRHKITKRGQNVTFRCDPISEHNRLYWYRQTLGQGPEFLTYFQNEAQLEKSRLLSDRFSAERPKGSFSTLEIQRTEQGDSAMYLCASTLDEGAYGYTFGSGTRLTVV.

This clonotype was counted only a few times. This chain links TRBV9 with TRBJ2-1; D may be TRBD2 (5 bases). Between the trimmed V and J ends, which lost 0 bases and 4 bases, there was a span of 14 bases. CDR1 is SGDLS, CDR2 YYNGEE, per germline. This CDR3 is 16 amino acids long. The CDR3 DNA follows: TGTGCCAGCAGCGTAGCTACCAGCGGACCTTACAATGAGCAGTTCTTC. Its translation: CASSVATSGPYNEQFF.

This sequence joins TRBV25-1 and TRBJ2-5; D might be TRBD1 (5 bases). The CDR3 has 14 residues. Per the germline V gene, CDR1 is MGHDK and CDR2 is SYGVNS. V lost 1 base and J 5 bases, leaving 11 bases between the germline ends. The CDR3 loop is CASSEFRVGETQYF. The CDR3 DNA is TGTGCCAGCAGTGAATTCAGGGTCGGGGAGACCCAGTACTTC.

The chain joins TRBV10-3 to TRBJ1-2, with 11 bases that match TRBD1. CDR3 length equals 17 residues. The V segment lost 4 bases and the J segment 6 bases; nucleotides outside the gene matches: 13. Germline V gene sequence: CDR1 ENHRY, CDR2 SYGVKD. Written as DNA, the CDR3 is TGTGCCATCAGTGCAAACCCGGGACAGGGGGTCGTAGATGGCTACACCTTC. Translation: CAISANPGQGVVDGYTF.

This chain connects TRBV3-1 to TRBJ1-1; 9 bases line up with TRBD1. V gave up 7 bases and J gave up 0 bases; unmatched junction bases: 3. Germline CDR1 LGHDT, CDR2 YNNKEL (reference sequence). The CDR3 length is 14 residues. CDR3 coding DNA: TGTGCCAGCACGACAGGGGGATTGAACACTGAAGCTTTCTTT. It encodes CASTTGGLNTEAFF.

This clonotype was picked up a small number of times. J is TRBJ2-6 and V is TRBV10-3, with 7 bases fitting TRBD1. V lost 4 bases to trimming and J lost 0 bases; unmatched junction nucleotides: 6. CDR3 length: 17 residues. Looked up from germline, CDR1 is ENHRY and CDR2 is SYGVKD. The CDR3, as DNA: TGTGCCATCAGTGCGAACAGGGGATCCTCTGGGGCCAACGTCCTGACTTTC. Protein product: CAISANRGSSGANVLTF.

The V call is TRBV3-1, the J call TRBJ2-7; TRBD1 matches at 8 bases. The CDR3 runs to 17 residues. Losses at the gene ends were 5 bases for V and 10 bases for J; bases not matched to a gene: 22. Germline V gene lookup returns CDR1 LGHDT and CDR2 YNNKEL (reference sequence). The CDR3 loop reads CASSAYLPGDRSAKQYF. Here the CDR3 DNA reads TGTGCCAGCAGCGCTTACCTCCCCGGGGACAGGTCGGCTAAACAGTACTTC.

The chain couples TRBV18 to TRBJ2-7; no clear D. Looked up from germline, CDR1 is KGHSH and CDR2 is LQKENI. V gave up 4 bases and J gave up 3 bases, with 22 bases separating them. This CDR3 comprises 17 residues. CDR3 nucleotides: TGTGCCAGCTCACTATCAGTGGCCCAGGACCATGTCTACGAGCAGTACTTC. This sequence encodes CASSLSVAQDHVYEQYF.

V gene TRBV24-1 combines with J gene TRBJ2-3; no firm D call. The V gene lost 8 bases and the J gene lost 1 base, with 6 bases spanning the gap. Germline assignment: CDR1 KGHDR and CDR2 SFDVKD. The CDR3 loop spans 12 amino acids. The CDR3 loop is CATKDRTDTQYF. In DNA form, the CDR3 reads TGTGCCACCAAAGACCGCACAGATACGCAGTATTTT.

This clonotype turned up a few times. V gene TRBV2 combines with J gene TRBJ1-2; the D gene is possibly TRBD1 (6 bases). Germline assignment: CDR1 SNHLY and CDR2 FYNNEI. V lost 8 bases and J 5 bases, leaving 15 bases between the germline ends. This CDR3 has 13 residues. In nucleotides, the CDR3 is TGTGCCAGCGTGTCCCCCAGGGGATATGGCTACACCTTC. This gives the protein CASVSPRGYGYTF.

The chain uses TRBV29-1 and TRBJ2-5; 11 bases fit TRBD2. CDR1 and CDR2 (germline): SQVTM, ANQGSEA. J was trimmed by 1 base and V by 7 bases; bases with no gene match: 23. The CDR3 runs 20 residues. The DNA of the CDR3 is TGCAGCGCCCACGGATGGGGGTGGTCTAGCGGGAGGAAACCCCAAGAGACCCAGTACTTC. Translated: CSAHGWGWSSGRKPQETQYF.

The gene calls are TRBV5-6 and TRBJ1-2, with D possibly TRBD1 on 5 matching bases. CDR1 is SGHDT and CDR2 is YYEEEE in the germline V gene. V was trimmed by 0 bases and J by 8 bases, leaving 17 bases between them. The CDR3 contains 15 residues. In DNA form, the CDR3 reads TGTGCCAGCAGCTTGGGAGCAGGGCCAAAGAGGGGCTACACCTTC. The encoded protein is CASSLGAGPKRGYTF. The full variable domain, rest sourced from reference TRBV5-6 and TRBJ1-2, is DAGVTQSPTHLIKTRGQQVTLRCSPKSGHDTVSWYQQALGQGPQFIFQYYEEEERQRGNFPDRFSGHQFPNYSSELNVNALLLGDSALYLCASSLGAGPKRGYTFGSGTRLTVV.

The V and J genes are TRBV20-1 and TRBJ2-7; 7 positions match TRBD2. With V trimmed by 1 base and J by 3 bases, 6 bases remained unmatched. CDR3 length: 14 residues. Germline V lookup: CDR1 DFQATT, CDR2 SNEGSKA (reference sequence). CDR3 sequence: CSARAPSGVYEQYF. The CDR3, as DNA: TGCAGTGCTAGAGCTCCGAGCGGGGTCTACGAGCAGTACTTC.

The CDR3 coding sequence is TGTGCCAGCAATCAGGGAATCCAGCCCCAGCATTTT. Its protein product is CASNQGIQPQHF. V gene TRBV12-3 or TRBV12-4 combines with J gene TRBJ1-5; a weak D match, TRBD1 (5 bases). The CDR3 is made up of 12 amino acids. V was clipped by 7 bases and J by 7 bases, with 11 bases between them.

The chain employs TRBV20-1 and TRBJ1-2; D gene ambiguous. The V and J ends lost 1 base and 2 bases respectively, with 5 bases between them. The CDR3 consists of 12 residues. Germline CDR1 is DFQATT and CDR2 is SNEGSKA (reference sequence). The CDR3: CSARAGNYGYTF. As DNA, the CDR3 is TGCAGTGCTAGAGCCGGGAACTATGGCTACACCTTC.

The table lists this clonotype with a few counts. The chain links TRBV20-1 to TRBJ2-7; D is ambiguous. V lost 4 bases, J lost 3 bases, and 19 bases lay in between. This CDR3 is built from 15 residues. Germline V gene data show CDR1 as DFQATT and CDR2 as SNEGSKA (reference sequence). Here the CDR3 reads CSAIIPFGRIYEQYF. CDR3 bases: TGCAGTGCTATAATTCCCTTCGGACGGATCTACGAGCAGTACTTC.

Comment on this clonotype: The junction does not match germline at one end; this may be a read error. This chain links TRBV6-1 with TRBJ2-1, with 14 bases aligning to TRBD2. CDR1 is MNHNS, CDR2 SASEGT, per germline. The length of the CDR3 is 16 residues. CDR3 sequence reads: CAGRRPGLAGGSEQFF. The CDR3 coding sequence is TGTGCCGGCAGAAGACCTGGACTAGCGGGAGGCAGTGAGCAGTTCTTC.

This clonotype was picked up many times. The chain has TRBV7-9 and TRBJ2-7; D remains unclear. The CDR3 has 11 residues. In germline, CDR1 is SEHNR, CDR2 FQNEAQ (reference sequence). Trimming cost V 3 bases and J 5 bases, with 5 bases left between them. The CDR3 DNA follows: TGTGCCAGCAGCTTGGCCCACGAGCAGTACTTC. Its translation: CASSLAHEQYF.

For this clonotype: A read error may produce the germline difference seen at one junction end. The genes are TRBV4-1 and TRBJ2-7; D possibly corresponds to TRBD1 (6 bases). From germline, CDR1 is MGHRA and CDR2 YSYEKL. The CDR3 runs to 15 residues. CDR3 sequence (DNA): TGCGCCAGTAGCCAAGAGCAGACAGGACCCTACGAGCAGTACTTC. It encodes CASSQEQTGPYEQYF.

The rearrangement uses TRBV29-1 and TRBJ1-5; 7 nucleotides line up with TRBD1. The length of the CDR3 is 14 residues. Unmatched junction bases numbered 6, after V lost 7 bases and J lost 0 bases. CDR1 and CDR2 (germline): SQVTM, ANQGSEA. This CDR3 is CSAGDRDSNQPQHF. In DNA, the CDR3 is TGCAGCGCCGGGGACAGAGATAGCAATCAGCCCCAGCATTTT.

This clonotype was counted a few times. The J gene is TRBJ2-6, the V gene TRBV3-1; D is possibly TRBD1 (6 bases). Looked up from germline, CDR1 is LGHDT and CDR2 is YNNKEL (reference sequence). V was clipped by 6 bases and J by 4 bases, with 13 bases between them. The CDR3 has 15 amino acids. This chain's CDR3 is CASRFTGQGANVLTF. CDR3 DNA: TGTGCCAGCAGGTTTACAGGGCAAGGGGCCAACGTCCTGACTTTC.

This clonotype was seen only once. This chain joins TRBV5-1 and TRBJ2-7; D remains ambiguous. Germline CDR1 reads SGHRS; CDR2 reads YFSETQ. Trimming stripped 0 bases from V and 0 bases from J, with 13 bases between. The length of the CDR3 is 16 residues. The CDR3 is CASSLDPRSGSYEQYF. The DNA of the CDR3 is TGCGCCAGCAGCTTGGATCCCAGATCAGGCTCCTACGAGCAGTACTTC. The variable domain in full, completed from reference TRBV5-1 and TRBJ2-7, reads KAGVTQTPRYLIKTRGQQVTLSCSPISGHRSVSWYQQTPGQGLQFLFEYFSETQRNKGNFPGRFSGRQFSNSRSEMNVSTLELGDSALYLCASSLDPRSGSYEQYFGPGTRLTVT.

The chain joins TRBV6-5 to TRBJ1-2; no reliable D call. Germline CDR1 reads MNHEY; CDR2 reads SVGAGI. The CDR3 is 13 amino acids. V lost 8 bases to trimming and J lost 1 base, with 11 bases between them. Here the CDR3 reads CASLSPINYGYTF. CDR3 nucleotides: TGTGCCAGCTTGAGTCCGATTAACTATGGCTACACCTTC.

The J gene is TRBJ2-2, the V gene TRBV7-3; D unresolved. Germline loops: CDR1 SGHTA, CDR2 FQGTGA. There are 16 residues in the CDR3. The V end lost 1 base, the J end lost 1 base, and 10 bases lay between the germline ends. The CDR3 is CASSLMPAGNTGELFF. The CDR3 DNA sequence: TGTGCCAGCAGCTTAATGCCCGCAGGGAACACCGGGGAGCTGTTTTTT.

In DNA, the CDR3 is TGTGCCAGCAGCCGTGCGGGGGTTGGGGAAAAACTGTTTTTT. It codes for CASSRAGVGEKLFF. J is TRBJ1-4 and V is TRBV7-9, with D maybe TRBD1 (5 bases). Germline V lookup: CDR1 SEHNR, CDR2 FQNEAQ (reference sequence). With 5 bases removed from V and 8 bases from J, the gap between germline ends came to 15 bases. CDR3 size: 14 residues.

This clonotype has only a few counts. The chain uses TRBV4-1 and TRBJ2-3; D ambiguous. V dropped 0 bases and J dropped 0 bases, with 7 bases sitting between them. The CDR3 sequence is 15 residues long. Germline CDR1 is MGHRA and CDR2 is YSYEKL. The CDR3 DNA reads TGCGCCAGCAGCCAAGAGACGGATAGCACAGATACGCAGTATTTT. Protein: CASSQETDSTDTQYF.

The chain couples TRBV6-5 to TRBJ2-4, with TRBD1 matching 7 bases. Germline V CDR1 and CDR2: MNHEY, SVGAGI. V shed 0 bases and J 13 bases; nucleotides not matched to a gene: 21. This CDR3 contains 18 residues. This CDR3 reads CASSYSKGARGFYNEQYF. The CDR3 region has the DNA TGTGCCAGCAGTTACTCGAAGGGGGCCAGGGGGTTTTACAATGAGCAGTACTTC.

V usage is TRBV3-1 and J usage is TRBJ2-3, with 10 bases aligning to TRBD2. Trimming took 5 bases from V and 2 from J; bases not matched to a gene: 7. Looked up from germline, CDR1 is LGHDT and CDR2 is YNNKEL (reference sequence). This CDR3 has 16 residues. The CDR3 loop is CASSSRLAGVTDTQYF. CDR3 sequence (DNA): TGTGCCAGCAGCTCCCGGCTAGCGGGGGTCACAGATACGCAGTATTTT.